This passage covers 26 T cell receptor beta chains from one sample sequenced in a study of glioma-infiltrating T cells. TCR alpha and beta CDR3 regions were amplified from RNA using iRepertoire nested multiplex PCR. Each CDR3 protein is one row after TCRdb ran MiXCR on the multiplex PCR reads. Of about 210,000 distinct CDR3 sequences listed, 25% to 35% are singletons. The sample consisted of glioma tissue, nonneoplastic brain tissue, or PBMCs (not recorded which). These receptor sequences come from a human donor with low-grade glioma or glioblastoma, undergoing nonglioma brain surgery, or in good health (not recorded which).

There are a few counts of this clonotype. V and J are TRBV7-9 and TRBJ2-3, with 8 bases aligning to TRBD1. Germline-derived CDR1 and CDR2 are SEHNR and FQNEAQ (reference sequence). This CDR3 is 17 amino acids long. Germline trimming cut 4 bases from V and 1 base from J; bases unmatched to any gene: 10. The CDR3 sequence: CASSSTGDRSGTDTQYF. The CDR3 DNA sequence: TGTGCCAGCAGCTCCACTGGGGACAGGTCAGGCACAGATACGCAGTATTTT.

This clonotype was counted ten times or more. The V and J genes are TRBV4-3 and TRBJ1-1; D gene uncertain. Trimming took off 3 bases at V and 5 bases at J, with 10 bases between the two ends. Looked up from germline, CDR1 is LGHNA and CDR2 is YSLEER. The CDR3 totals 13 residues. The CDR3, as DNA: TGCGCCAGCAGCCAGTCTCCGGGAACTGAAGCTTTCTTT. Amino acid sequence: CASSQSPGTEAFF.

The chain links TRBV12-3 or TRBV12-4 to TRBJ2-7; 7 bases match TRBD2. Trimming removed 7 bases from V and 4 bases from J; junction bases left unmatched: 10. This CDR3 is built from 14 residues. This chain's CDR3 is CASTNWGGLYEQYF. The CDR3 DNA follows: TGTGCCAGCACCAACTGGGGAGGGTTATACGAGCAGTACTTC.

This clonotype was recorded many times. The J gene is TRBJ1-2, the V gene TRBV2, with D perhaps matching TRBD1 (6 bases). V lost 11 bases and J lost 5, with 21 bases in between. Germline loops: CDR1 SNHLY, CDR2 FYNNEI. The CDR3 contains 14 residues. The DNA for the CDR3 is TGTGCCGGGGGCGGAGGGGCGCTAGAATATGGCTACACCTTC. Its protein is CAGGGGALEYGYTF.

About this clonotype itself: A junction boundary mismatches the germline segment, possibly from a read error. The CDR3 region is CSSIAPQVSTPPQHF. The CDR3 DNA sequence: TGTTCCAGCATCGCTCCCCAGGTTAGCACTCCGCCCCAGCATTTT. This chain uses TRBV27 with TRBJ1-5; no clear D gene. Germline V gene data show CDR1 as MNHEY and CDR2 as SMNVEV (reference sequence). The CDR3 loop spans 15 amino acids.

This clonotype occurred many times. The chain couples TRBV6-1 to TRBJ2-1, with a tentative D call TRBD2 (5 bases). V was clipped by 6 bases and J by 2 bases, with 11 bases between them. The CDR3 is made up of 14 amino acids. CDR1 is MNHNS, CDR2 SASEGT, per germline. Written as DNA, the CDR3 is TGTGCCAGCAGAAACCGGGGAGCCTACAATGAGCAGTTCTTC. Its translation: CASRNRGAYNEQFF.

The table lists this clonotype with many counts. The V and J genes are TRBV20-1 and TRBJ2-7, with 13 bases aligning to TRBD2. The V gene end was trimmed by 0 bases and the J gene end by 5 bases; junction bases not matched to a gene: 4. This CDR3 spans 15 amino acids. Germline V gene lookup returns CDR1 DFQATT and CDR2 SNEGSKA (reference sequence). This chain's CDR3 is CSARELAGGNNEQYF. The CDR3 region has the DNA TGCAGTGCTAGAGAACTAGCGGGAGGGAACAACGAGCAGTACTTC.

This clonotype was picked up a small number of times. The chain is built from TRBV7-9 and TRBJ1-4; possibly TRBD1 for D (5 bases). The germline gives CDR1 SEHNR, CDR2 FQNEAQ (reference sequence). V lost 1 base, J lost 8 bases, and 26 bases lay in between. This CDR3 contains 19 residues. The CDR3 here is CASSLGRGGIEISAEKLFF. CDR3 nucleotide sequence: TGTGCCAGCAGCTTAGGGCGGGGGGGAATTGAGATCTCTGCGGAAAAACTGTTTTTT. Drawing the rest from reference TRBV7-9 and TRBJ1-4, the complete variable domain is DTGVSQNPRHKITKRGQNVTFRCDPISEHNRLYWYRQTLGQGPEFLTYFQNEAQLEKSRLLSDRFSAERPKGSFSTLEIQRTEQGDSAMYLCASSLGRGGIEISAEKLFFGSGTQLSVL.

The chain employs TRBV19 and TRBJ2-7; D remains ambiguous. The CDR3 has 15 amino acids. Germline CDR1 LNHDA, CDR2 SQIVND (reference sequence). V was trimmed by 3 bases and J by 0 bases, leaving 12 bases between them. CDR3 bases: TGTGCCAGTAGTATCGATAGTAGGAGCTCCTACGAGCAGTACTTC. This sequence encodes CASSIDSRSSYEQYF.

This clonotype was counted ten times or more. The V gene is TRBV20-1, the J gene TRBJ2-7; TRBD2 matches at 10 bases. This CDR3 has 18 residues. Germline-derived CDR1 and CDR2 are DFQATT and SNEGSKA (reference sequence). After removal of 0 bases from V and 4 bases from J, the junction contained 15 bases not matched to a gene. CDR3 sequence (DNA): TGCAGTGCTAGAGATTTTCGGCTAGCGGGAGTGTCCTGGTACGAGCAGTACTTC. Protein: CSARDFRLAGVSWYEQYF.

This clonotype was recorded at least ten times. The rearrangement uses TRBV6-1 and TRBJ2-7; 9 nucleotides align to TRBD2. The CDR3 extends over 17 amino acids. V gave up 6 bases and J gave up 0 bases; unmatched junction bases: 12. CDR1 MNHNS and CDR2 SASEGT come from the germline V gene. CDR3 in DNA: TGTGCCAGCAGCTCCAGGGGGACTAGCCACTTCTCCTACGAGCAGTACTTC. As protein: CASSSRGTSHFSYEQYF.

The rearrangement links TRBV6-6 to TRBJ2-3; TRBD2 aligns across 9 bases. Germline-derived CDR1 and CDR2 are MNHNY and SVGAGI (reference sequence). The CDR3 spans 15 residues. V was pared by 2 bases and J by 4 bases, with 4 bases of the junction left unmatched. The CDR3 sequence is CASSYGIAGADTQYF. The CDR3 bases are TGTGCCAGCAGTTACGGGATAGCGGGGGCAGATACGCAGTATTTT.

The V call is TRBV6-2 or TRBV6-3, the J call TRBJ2-7; 12 nucleotides line up with TRBD1. Germline loops: CDR1 MNHEY, CDR2 SVGEGT. This CDR3 is built from 16 residues. J gave up 3 bases and V 0 bases, and 3 bases lay outside the gene matches. The CDR3, as DNA: TGTGCCAGCAGTTACTCCGGGACAGGGGGCTTCTACGAGCAGTACTTC. This translates into CASSYSGTGGFYEQYF.

This clonotype was detected only a few times. V and J are TRBV19 and TRBJ2-1; D is unresolved. CDR3 length: 11 residues. Trimming removed 6 bases from V and 10 bases from J, with 10 bases in between. Per the germline V gene, CDR1 is LNHDA and CDR2 is SQIVND (reference sequence). CDR3 coding DNA: TGTGCCAGTAGGGACGTAGTGGAGCAGTTCTTC. It specifies CASRDVVEQFF.

J is TRBJ2-1 and V is TRBV5-1; possibly TRBD2 for D (5 bases). Trimming stripped 4 bases from V and 9 bases from J, with 20 bases between. CDR1 is SGHRS, CDR2 YFSETQ, per germline. The length of the CDR3 is 15 residues. CDR3 coding DNA: TGCGCCAGCAGCCTGGCCCAAACTAGTACGTCTGAGCAGTTCTTC. This gives the protein CASSLAQTSTSEQFF.

This clonotype was found many times. The rearrangement joins TRBV2 to TRBJ1-4, with 8 bases lining up with TRBD1. Germline loops: CDR1 SNHLY, CDR2 FYNNEI. V trimming: 7 bases; J trimming: 6 bases; junction bases outside the gene matches: 4. The CDR3 sequence is 13 residues long. This chain's CDR3 is CASNRQGYEKLFF. The CDR3 DNA follows: TGTGCCAGCAATCGACAGGGGTATGAAAAACTGTTTTTT.

There are many counts of this clonotype. The chain couples TRBV20-1 to TRBJ1-4; maybe TRBD1 (5 bases). Germline V lookup: CDR1 DFQATT, CDR2 SNEGSKA (reference sequence). The V and J ends lost 0 bases and 3 bases respectively, with 11 bases between them. The CDR3 has 15 residues. The CDR3 region is CSARDPGPPNEKLFF. CDR3 coding DNA: TGCAGTGCTAGAGATCCAGGGCCCCCTAATGAAAAACTGTTTTTT.

The chain recombines TRBV29-1 with TRBJ1-1; D is unresolved. CDR3 length: 15 amino acids. V was clipped by 4 bases and J by 3 bases, with 18 bases between them. In germline, CDR1 is SQVTM, CDR2 ANQGSEA. CDR3 bases: TGCAGCGTTGCCTCAGTTTTTGGGAGGGACACTGAAGCTTTCTTT. Translation gives CSVASVFGRDTEAFF.

The CDR3 nucleotides are TGTGCCAGCAGCTTCAACAGGGCCTCAGAGACCCAGTACTTC. Amino acids: CASSFNRASETQYF. This chain connects TRBV7-9 to TRBJ2-5; maybe TRBD1 (6 bases). V lost 3 bases and J 4 bases, leaving 12 bases between the germline ends. From germline, CDR1 is SEHNR and CDR2 FQNEAQ (reference sequence). This CDR3 contains 14 residues.

This clonotype was observed once. A junction boundary mismatches the germline segment, possibly from a read error. This chain connects TRBV25-1 to TRBJ1-3; 7 positions agree with TRBD1. The CDR3 has 18 amino acids. CDR1 and CDR2 from the germline V gene are MGHDK and SYGVNS. The CDR3 DNA reads as TGTGCCAGCAGTGATAGGACAGGTCTGCGGTCCTCTGGAAGCACCATATATTTT. Its protein product is CASSDRTGLRSSGSTIYF.

On this clonotype itself: This sequence may be a read error, since a much larger clone differs from it by one base. The V and J genes are TRBV2 and TRBJ2-7, with D perhaps matching TRBD1 (5 bases). The CDR3 sequence is 16 residues long. Between the trimmed V and J ends, which lost 0 bases and 2 bases, there was a span of 14 bases. Germline-derived CDR1 and CDR2 are SNHLY and FYNNEI. This CDR3 reads CASSEALLAGTYEQYF. The CDR3 nucleotides are TGTGCCAGCAGTGAAGCGCTTCTGGCAGGGACCTACGAGCAGTACTTC.

This clonotype was counted at least ten times. V and J are TRBV6-1 and TRBJ2-7; D is unclear. Deletions cut 5 bases from V and 1 base from J, with 9 bases between. CDR1 and CDR2 (germline): MNHNS, SASEGT. This CDR3 comprises 13 residues. CDR3 loop: CASSYYRSYEQYF. The CDR3 nucleotides are TGTGCCAGCAGTTATTACAGATCCTACGAGCAGTACTTC.

This chain links TRBV5-1 with TRBJ1-1; D is unresolved. The germline V gene has CDR1 SGHRS and CDR2 YFSETQ. The ends were cut back, 0 bases at V and 5 bases at J, with 8 bases in the middle. The CDR3 is 13 residues long. The CDR3 reads CASSLEAATEAFF. The CDR3 DNA follows: TGCGCCAGCAGCTTGGAAGCGGCAACTGAAGCTTTCTTT.

This clonotype was counted at least ten times. The chain carries TRBV15 and TRBJ2-1; perhaps D is TRBD1 or TRBD2 (7 bases each). Per germline, CDR1 LNHNV and CDR2 YYDKDF (reference sequence). CDR3 length equals 15 residues. Trimming shortened V by 1 base and J by 7 bases, and 14 bases separated the two germline ends. The CDR3 nucleotides read TGTGCCACCAGCAGAGGCGGGGGACAGATAAATGAGCAGTTCTTC. Residues: CATSRGGGQINEQFF.

This clonotype was seen at least ten times. The V and J genes are TRBV4-3 and TRBJ2-3; maybe TRBD2 (5 bases). CDR1 is LGHNA and CDR2 is YSLEER in the germline V gene. This CDR3 contains 15 residues. Trimming left V 1 base short and J 1 base short, with 9 bases between. CDR3 amino acids: CASSQVEGGTDTQYF. CDR3 nucleotides: TGCGCCAGCAGCCAAGTTGAGGGAGGCACAGATACGCAGTATTTT.

This clonotype was detected only once. The chain carries TRBV20-1 and TRBJ2-1; TRBD2 matches at 9 bases. V shed 1 base and J 7 bases; nucleotides not matched to a gene: 20. The length of the CDR3 is 19 residues. Germline assignment: CDR1 DFQATT and CDR2 SNEGSKA (reference sequence). The DNA for the CDR3 is TGCAGTGCTAGAGGATATAAGGAAGGGCGGGAGGGAGGGGGGAATGAGCAGTTCTTC. Residues: CSARGYKEGREGGGNEQFF.